This record concerns one T cell receptor (beta chain) sequence. The data belong to a study of blood T cell repertoires in COVID-19. Study summary: Samples of COVID-19 (acute and convalescent) were obtained from the United States, Italy and Spain.

There are 13 residues in the CDR3. V shed 3 bases and J shed 4 bases, with 8 bases lying between them. Germline loops: CDR1 SGHNT, CDR2 YYREEE (reference sequence). Clones were sequenced by immunoSEQ multiplex PCR, and TCRdb holds only the in-frame ones, with some missing. There are about 250,000 clones in the sample; approximately 82% occur only once, and 5% lies in the top ten. Exposed participants encountered a COVID-19 case during the 2 weeks preceding study entry. The TCR sequence derives from a man aged 35-49 years who had been exposed to COVID-19. The chain has TRBV5-4 and TRBJ2-1; D is uncertain. Sequencing input: PBMCs or T cells enriched from blood (not recorded which). The CDR3 DNA reads TGTGCCAGCAGCTCCCCCCGGTACAATGAGCAGTTCTTC. It is translated as CASSSPRYNEQFF.